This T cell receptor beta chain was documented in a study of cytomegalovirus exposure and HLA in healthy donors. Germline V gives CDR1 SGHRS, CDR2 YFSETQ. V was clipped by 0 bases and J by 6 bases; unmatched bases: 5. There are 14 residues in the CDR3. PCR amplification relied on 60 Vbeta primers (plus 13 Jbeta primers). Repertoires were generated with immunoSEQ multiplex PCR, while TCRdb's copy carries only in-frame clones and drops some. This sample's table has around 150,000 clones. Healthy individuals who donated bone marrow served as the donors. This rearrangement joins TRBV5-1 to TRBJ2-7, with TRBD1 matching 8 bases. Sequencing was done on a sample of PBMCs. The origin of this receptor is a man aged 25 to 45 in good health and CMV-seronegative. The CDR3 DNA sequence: TGCGCCAGCAGCTTGGTTCAGGGGGCGGTCGAGCAGTACTTC. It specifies CASSLVQGAVEQYF.